These T cell receptor beta chains were read from a single sample in a study of T cell responses to AZD1222 COVID-19 vaccine. Only in-frame clones appear in the TCRdb table, and some are missing; sequencing was by immunoSEQ multiplex PCR. This table has roughly 120,000 clones, over 75% appearing once. The starting material was peripheral blood, obtained on day 0 of AZD1222 vaccination. All receptors derive from an adult in good health. CDR3s include the opening cysteine and the closing phenylalanine or tryptophan. A D gene is named only where the DNA matches it firmly. Clone size is given for some rows only: seen once, a few or many times, or a class if the clone is expanded.

v_call,d_call,clone_size,j_call,cdr3_aa,cdr3_nt
TRBV14,.,.,TRBJ2-1,CASSQGTGLSYNEQFF,TGTGCCAGCAGCCAAGGAACAGGCCTTTCCTACAATGAGCAGTTCTTC
TRBV3-1/TRBV3-2,.,.,TRBJ1-4,CASSATGFQNEKLFF,TGTGCCAGCAGCGCTACGGGCTTTCAAAATGAAAAACTGTTTTTT
TRBV14,.,few,TRBJ1-1,CASSQALGTEAFF,TGTGCCAGCAGCCAAGCCTTGGGCACTGAAGCTTTCTTT
TRBV6-5,.,.,TRBJ2-2,CASSYDQGSGELFF,TGTGCCAGCAGTTATGATCAAGGGTCCGGGGAGCTGTTTTTT
TRBV28,.,.,TRBJ1-4,CASRGPLDEKLFF,TGTGCCAGCAGAGGGCCTTTAGATGAAAAACTGTTTTTT
TRBV5-4,TRBD1,.,TRBJ1-6,CASSSDRGDSPLHF,TGTGCCAGCAGCTCCGACAGGGGTGATTCACCCCTCCACTTT
TRBV5-1,TRBD2,once,TRBJ2-3,CASSLSGGVNTDTQYF,TGCGCCAGCAGCTTAAGCGGGGGGGTAAACACAGATACGCAGTATTTT
TRBV6-5,TRBD1,once,TRBJ1-2,CASSTREGATYGYTF,TGTGCCAGCAGTACCCGAGAGGGGGCCACCTATGGCTACACCTTC
TRBV6-5,.,.,TRBJ1-3,CASKVEGGAGNTIYF,TGTGCCAGCAAAGTGGAAGGGGGGGCTGGAAACACCATATATTTT
TRBV19,.,.,TRBJ2-6,CASSTGSSGANVLTF,TGTGCCAGTAGTACGGGAAGCTCTGGGGCCAACGTCCTGACTTTC
TRBV11-3,TRBD2,.,TRBJ2-2,CASSLALRLAVSTTGELFF,TGTGCCAGCAGCTTAGCCCTTAGACTAGCGGTATCGACCACCGGGGAGCTGTTTTTT
TRBV12-3/TRBV12-4,.,.,TRBJ2-4,CASSRTSADIQYF,TGTGCCAGCAGCCGGACCTCAGCGGACATTCAGTACTTC
TRBV2,.,.,TRBJ1-4,CASRDDSREKLFF,TGTGCCAGCAGAGACGACAGTCGTGAAAAACTGTTTTTT
TRBV14,TRBD1,few,TRBJ1-1,CASSQERTGSAFF,TGTGCCAGCAGCCAAGAGAGGACAGGGTCGGCTTTCTTT
TRBV29-1,TRBD1,.,TRBJ1-4,CSVAQGAANEKLFF,TGCAGCGTAGCTCAGGGGGCGGCTAATGAAAAACTGTTTTTT
TRBV7-3,.,.,TRBJ1-1,CASSLVAPGEGAEAFF,TGTGCCAGCAGCTTAGTTGCCCCTGGGGAGGGTGCGGAAGCTTTCTTT
TRBV6-1,.,.,TRBJ2-5,CASSEPPTQYF,TGTGCCAGCAGTGAACCGCCCACCCAGTACTTC
TRBV28,.,.,TRBJ2-7,CASATAYEQYF,TGTGCCAGCGCCACGGCTTACGAGCAGTACTTC
TRBV27,.,.,TRBJ1-1,CASSPEGNTEAFF,TGTGCCAGCAGTCCGGAGGGCAACACTGAAGCTTTCTTT
TRBV10-3,.,.,TRBJ1-2,CAIRGDGLTYGYTF,TGTGCCATCAGGGGGGACGGGTTAACCTATGGCTACACCTTC
TRBV14,TRBD1,.,TRBJ2-3,CASSIPTSTGGITDTQYF,TGTGCCAGCAGCATCCCGACCTCGACAGGGGGGATCACAGATACGCAGTATTTT
TRBV18,.,.,TRBJ1-1,CASSPSRTQGIGAFF,TGTGCCAGCTCACCTAGTCGCACTCAGGGAATTGGCGCTTTCTTT
TRBV5-6,.,.,TRBJ2-5,CASSFEGMMETQYF,TGTGCCAGCAGCTTCGAGGGGATGATGGAGACCCAGTACTTC
TRBV10-3,.,.,TRBJ1-6,CATAGQMNSPLHF,TGTGCCACGGCCGGACAGATGAATTCACCCCTCCACTTT
TRBV4-2,.,once,TRBJ2-2,CASSQATGELFF,TGTGCCAGCAGCCAAGCGACCGGGGAGCTGTTTTTT
TRBV11-2,.,.,TRBJ1-6,CASSRTTNSPLHF,TGTGCCAGCAGCCGTACTACTAATTCACCCCTCCACTTT
TRBV28,TRBD1,.,TRBJ1-5,CASGGTGGRSQPQHF,TGTGCCAGCGGGGGTACAGGGGGAAGGAGTCAGCCCCAGCATTTT
TRBV18,.,.,TRBJ1-1,CASSPIQENTEAFF,TGTGCCAGCTCACCAATCCAGGAGAACACTGAAGCTTTCTTT